This section outlines one T cell receptor (beta chain) sequence together with its context. Trimming took 5 bases from V and 3 from J, leaving 10 bases between them. The germline gives CDR1 KGHSH, CDR2 LQKENI. The CDR3 is 13 amino acids. The record originates from a study of PD-1 blockade in classical Hodgkin lymphoma. Measured with immunoSEQ multiplex PCR; TCRdb has only the in-frame clones, and not every one. The sample has tens of thousands of clones, just over 90% seen once; the top ten hold 4% to 6%. Regarding time point: newly diagnosed, previously untreated cHL patient sample. The TCR sequence derives from a human donor with classical Hodgkin lymphoma. The chain carries TRBV18 and TRBJ2-5; a possible D gene is TRBD2 (6 bases). The source material was peripheral blood mononuclear cells (PBMCs). DNA for the CDR3: TGTGCCAGCTCATACACGGGGGAAGAGACCCAGTACTTC. This translates into CASSYTGEETQYF.